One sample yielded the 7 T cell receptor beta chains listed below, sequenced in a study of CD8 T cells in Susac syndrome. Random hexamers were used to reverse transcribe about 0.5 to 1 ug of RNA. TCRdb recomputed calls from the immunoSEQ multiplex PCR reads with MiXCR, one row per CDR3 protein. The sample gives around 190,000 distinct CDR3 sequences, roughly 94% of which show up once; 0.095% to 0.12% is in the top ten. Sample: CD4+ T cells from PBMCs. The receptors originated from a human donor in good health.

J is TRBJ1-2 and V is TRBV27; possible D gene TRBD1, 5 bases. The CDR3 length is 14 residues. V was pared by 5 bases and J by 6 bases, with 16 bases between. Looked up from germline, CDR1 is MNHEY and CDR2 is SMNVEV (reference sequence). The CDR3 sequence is CASSKGDRDHGYTF. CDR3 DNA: TGTGCCAGCAGTAAAGGGGATAGGGACCATGGCTACACCTTC.

The CDR3 bases are TGCAGCGTTGAGTTGGGGGGCTCTGGGGCCAACGTCCTGACTTTC. As protein: CSVELGGSGANVLTF. The V call is TRBV29-1, the J call TRBJ2-6; D is perhaps TRBD2 (6 bases). The length of the CDR3 is 15 residues. V lost 3 bases to trimming and J lost 0 bases, with 9 bases between them. CDR1 and CDR2 from the germline V gene are SQVTM and ANQGSEA.

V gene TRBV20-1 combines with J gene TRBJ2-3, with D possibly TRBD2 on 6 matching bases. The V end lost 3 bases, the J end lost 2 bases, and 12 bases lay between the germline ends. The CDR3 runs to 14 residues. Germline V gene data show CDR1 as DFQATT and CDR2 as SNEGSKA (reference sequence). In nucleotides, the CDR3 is TGCAGTGCTAGTCCAGGAGGGATCACAGATACGCAGTATTTT. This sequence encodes CSASPGGITDTQYF.

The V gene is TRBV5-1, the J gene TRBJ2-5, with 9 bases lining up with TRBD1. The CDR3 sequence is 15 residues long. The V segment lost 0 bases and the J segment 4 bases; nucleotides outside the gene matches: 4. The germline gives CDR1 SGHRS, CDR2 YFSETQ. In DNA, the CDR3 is TGCGCCAGCAGCTTGGGGACAGGGGCGCGAGAGACCCAGTACTTC. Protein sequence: CASSLGTGARETQYF.

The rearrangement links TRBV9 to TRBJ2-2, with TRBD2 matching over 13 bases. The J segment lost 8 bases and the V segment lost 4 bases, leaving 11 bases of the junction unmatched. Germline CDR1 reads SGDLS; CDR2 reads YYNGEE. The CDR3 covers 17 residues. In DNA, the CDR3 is TGTGCCAGCAGCACCCGTACTAGCGGGAGGGCCCATGGGGAGCTGTTTTTT. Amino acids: CASSTRTSGRAHGELFF.

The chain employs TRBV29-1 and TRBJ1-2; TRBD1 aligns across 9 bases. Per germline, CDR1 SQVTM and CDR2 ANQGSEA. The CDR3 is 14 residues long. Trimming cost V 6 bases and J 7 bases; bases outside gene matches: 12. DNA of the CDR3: TGCAGCGTGGAACCGGGACAGGGAACGGGTGGCTACACCTTC. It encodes CSVEPGQGTGGYTF.

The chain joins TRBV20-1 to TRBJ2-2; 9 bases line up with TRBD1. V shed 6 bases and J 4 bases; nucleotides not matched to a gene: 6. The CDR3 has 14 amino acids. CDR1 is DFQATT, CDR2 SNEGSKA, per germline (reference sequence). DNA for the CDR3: TGCAGTGCCAACCTACAGGGGGCCACCGGGGAGCTGTTTTTT. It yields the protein CSANLQGATGELFF.